This T cell receptor beta chain originates from a study of blood T cell repertoires in COVID-19. Study background: The United States, Italy and Spain were the sources of the acute and convalescent COVID-19 samples.

Method: immunoSEQ multiplex PCR; TCRdb's copy keeps in-frame clones and lacks some. The sample lists about 280,000 clones; 86% were seen once. Germline V gene lookup returns CDR1 LGHDT and CDR2 YNNKEL (reference sequence). V lost 8 bases to trimming and J lost 3 bases, with 14 bases between them. The CDR3 loop spans 14 amino acids. The chain is built from TRBV3-1 (or the pseudogene TRBV3-2) and TRBJ1-5; D gene unclear. The TCR was taken from a woman aged 25 to 39 with active or convalescent COVID-19. Input material: peripheral blood. In DNA form, the CDR3 reads TGTGCCAGCCCCACGGGAGCCTCCAATCAGCCCCAGCATTTT. This gives the protein CASPTGASNQPQHF.